A single sample is the source of the 11 T cell receptor beta chains below, sequenced in a study of cytomegalovirus exposure and HLA in healthy donors. 60 Vbeta and 13 Jbeta primers were used in PCR. Clones were read by immunoSEQ multiplex PCR, and TCRdb kept only the in-frame ones, dropping some. The repertoire holds roughly 170,000 clones, with about 77% as singletons. The specimen was PBMCs. These receptors originate from a man in his thirties or forties in good health and CMV-seronegative.

The gene calls are TRBV4-3 and TRBJ2-5; 11 positions match TRBD1. There are 14 residues in the CDR3. Germline V CDR1 and CDR2: LGHNA, YSLEER. V lost 4 bases and J lost 5; bases outside the gene matches: 3. The CDR3 DNA reads TGCGCCAGCAGCCCAGGACAGGGGGCCGAGACCCAGTACTTC. Residues: CASSPGQGAETQYF.

CDR3 nucleotide sequence: TGTGCCAGCAGGGAACCGAGAGGCAATGAGCAGTTCTTC. It is translated as CASREPRGNEQFF. This sequence joins TRBV6-5 and TRBJ2-1; D remains unclear. V was pared by 6 bases and J by 6 bases, with 12 bases between. The CDR3 is 13 residues long. Germline assignment: CDR1 MNHEY and CDR2 SVGAGI.

This clone was seen a handful of times. The chain couples TRBV5-6 to TRBJ1-2; 7 bases are a match to TRBD1. Trimming cost V 0 bases and J 3 bases; bases outside gene matches: 2. This CDR3 region has 14 residues. CDR1 and CDR2 from the germline V gene are SGHDT and YYEEEE. CDR3 nucleotide sequence: TGTGCCAGCAGCTTGGCGGGACAGCACTATGGCTACACCTTC. Its protein is CASSLAGQHYGYTF. The entire variable domain, with the rest obtained from reference TRBV5-6 and TRBJ1-2, is as follows: DAGVTQSPTHLIKTRGQQVTLRCSPKSGHDTVSWYQQALGQGPQFIFQYYEEEERQRGNFPDRFSGHQFPNYSSELNVNALLLGDSALYLCASSLAGQHYGYTFGSGTRLTVV.

This chain uses TRBV15 with TRBJ1-3; 8 bases align to TRBD1. This CDR3 contains 14 residues. Germline CDR1 LNHNV, CDR2 YYDKDF (reference sequence). V dropped 3 bases and J dropped 5; count of bases not matched to a gene: 3. DNA for the CDR3: TGTGCCACCAGCAGTGGACAGGGAAGAAACACCATATATTTT. It yields the protein CATSSGQGRNTIYF. Together with reference TRBV15 and TRBJ1-3, the CDR3 gives the full variable domain: DAMVIQNPRYQVTQFGKPVTLSCSQTLNHNVMYWYQQKSSQAPKLLFHYYDKDFNNEADTPDNFQSRRPNTSFCFLDIRSPGLGDTAMYLCATSSGQGRNTIYFGEGSWLTVV.

The J gene is TRBJ1-6, the V gene TRBV7-8; TRBD1 aligns across 8 bases. The V gene's germline CDR1 is SGHVS and CDR2 FQNEAQ. V was clipped by 3 bases and J by 7 bases; unmatched bases: 5. This CDR3 is built from 15 residues. Written as DNA, the CDR3 is TGTGCCAGCAGCTTGGACAGGGTTGGGAATTCACCCCTCCACTTT. Amino acid sequence: CASSLDRVGNSPLHF.

The genes are TRBV9 and TRBJ2-7; no clear D gene. V lost 2 bases, J lost 3 bases, and 6 bases lay in between. Germline-derived CDR1 and CDR2 are SGDLS and YYNGEE. This CDR3 region has 12 residues. As DNA, the CDR3 is TGTGCCAGCAGCGTGACTTACTACGAGCAGTACTTC. Amino acid sequence: CASSVTYYEQYF.

In this sample, this clone turned up a few times. The CDR3 nucleotides are TGCGCCAGCAACCGTGGGGCGGCGGGGGGGCCTATCGAGCAGTACTTC. Encoded protein: CASNRGAAGGPIEQYF. V usage is TRBV5-1 and J usage is TRBJ2-7; TRBD2 matches at 9 bases. This CDR3 is 16 amino acids long. V trimming: 6 bases; J trimming: 6 bases; junction bases outside the gene matches: 16. In germline, CDR1 is SGHRS, CDR2 YFSETQ.

J is TRBJ2-3 and V is TRBV7-9, with TRBD2 matching 10 bases. CDR1 is SEHNR, CDR2 FQNEAQ, per germline (reference sequence). CDR3 length: 16 residues. Trimming removed 5 bases from V and 2 bases from J; junction bases left unmatched: 7. CDR3 DNA: TGTGCCAGCAGCCCTAGCGGGGGTGGTGTCACAGATACGCAGTATTTT. Translating gives CASSPSGGGVTDTQYF.

The rearrangement links TRBV19 to TRBJ1-2; 7 bases fit TRBD1. Germline values: CDR1 LNHDA, CDR2 SQIVND (reference sequence). The CDR3 is made up of 15 amino acids. Germline trimming cut 5 bases from V and 7 bases from J; bases unmatched to any gene: 13. The chain's CDR3 is CASSPPGTAKSGYTF. The CDR3 coding sequence is TGTGCCAGTAGTCCCCCCGGGACAGCCAAGAGTGGCTACACCTTC.

The rearrangement links TRBV7-6 to TRBJ2-7, with 10 bases lining up with TRBD2. CDR1 is SGHVS, CDR2 FNYEAQ, per germline. The CDR3 is 16 amino acids. Trimming removed 6 bases from V and 2 bases from J; junction bases left unmatched: 10. This CDR3 is CASSRILAGEAYEQYF. The CDR3 DNA follows: TGTGCCAGCAGTCGCATTCTAGCGGGAGAAGCCTACGAGCAGTACTTC.

This clone appeared a few times. V gene TRBV10-1 combines with J gene TRBJ2-1, with D possibly matching TRBD1 (6 bases). The length of the CDR3 is 16 residues. Germline assignment: CDR1 WNHNN and CDR2 SYGVQD (reference sequence). V was cut by 3 bases and J by 2 bases, with 14 bases left in between. CDR3 nucleotides: TGCGCCAGCAGTGATTTTGGGGACATGACCTACAATGAGCAGTTCTTC. This sequence encodes CASSDFGDMTYNEQFF.